These 16 T cell receptor beta chains originate from one sample sequenced in a study of CD8+CD57+ T cells in acquired aplastic anemia. Genomic DNA constituted the template upon which TCR beta VDJ and CDR3 profiling was performed. TCRdb analysed the reads with MiXCR anew, one entry per CDR3 protein. The sample records 250,000 to 300,000 distinct CDR3 sequences, roughly three fifths being singletons. Sequences were obtained from sorted CD4+, CD8+, or CD8+CD57+ T cells (not recorded which) from PBMCs. All receptors derive from a human donor with severe aplastic anemia or a healthy control (not recorded which).

CDR3 residues: CSAVQGARGTEAFF. CDR3 bases: TGCAGCGCCGTACAGGGGGCCCGGGGCACTGAAGCTTTCTTT. The rearrangement uses TRBV29-1 and TRBJ1-1; 9 bases map to TRBD1. Germline V gene sequence: CDR1 SQVTM, CDR2 ANQGSEA. The CDR3 covers 14 residues. Trimming cost V 7 bases and J 4 bases; bases outside gene matches: 10.

This clonotype was detected many times. V and J are TRBV5-8 and TRBJ1-4, with D maybe TRBD1 (6 bases). This CDR3 contains 16 residues. Germline lookup yields CDR1 SGHTS and CDR2 YDEGEE. Between the trimmed V and J ends, which lost 0 bases and 5 bases, there was a span of 14 bases. The CDR3 bases are TGTGCCAGCAGCTTGGCTGGGGGCGCGGTGAATGAAAAACTGTTTTTT. Amino acids: CASSLAGGAVNEKLFF.

The chain is built from TRBV7-9 and TRBJ1-3; D might be TRBD1 (5 bases). The germline CDR1 and CDR2 sequences are SEHNR and FQNEAQ (reference sequence). The CDR3 is made up of 16 amino acids. The V gene lost 6 bases and the J gene lost 15 bases, with 30 bases spanning the gap. The CDR3, as DNA: TGTGCCAGCAGTTCTGACCCGGGACTAGCAGGAGAGACCCGATATTTT. The encoded protein is CASSSDPGLAGETRYF.

This clonotype was found a few times. The CDR3 DNA is TGTGCCATCAGTTTGGGCGGTTTTTCTAATCAGCCCCAGCATTTT. Translation gives CAISLGGFSNQPQHF. This sequence joins TRBV10-3 and TRBJ1-5; D unresolved. Germline-derived CDR1 and CDR2 are ENHRY and SYGVKD. V was shortened by 5 bases and J by 4 bases, with 15 bases between the two germline ends. This CDR3 is 15 amino acids long.

The chain has TRBV12-3 or TRBV12-4 and TRBJ1-1; D is possibly TRBD1 (6 bases). Trimming removed 5 bases from V and 7 bases from J, with 11 bases in between. CDR3 length equals 12 residues. The CDR3: CASSPGALEAFF. In DNA form, the CDR3 reads TGTGCCAGCAGTCCAGGGGCCCTTGAAGCTTTCTTT.

The CDR3 loop reads CASSSSGNSGETQYF. CDR3 nucleotides: TGTGCCAGCAGCTCCTCCGGAAACTCAGGAGAGACCCAGTACTTC. This sequence joins TRBV7-8 and TRBJ2-5; D not resolved. The CDR3 is 15 amino acids. V was shortened by 4 bases and J by 4 bases, with 16 bases between the two germline ends. Germline V lookup: CDR1 SGHVS, CDR2 FQNEAQ. The whole variable domain, remainder taken from reference TRBV7-8 and TRBJ2-5, is GAGVSQSPRYKVAKRGQDVALRCDPISGHVSLFWYQQALGQGPEFLTYFQNEAQLDKSGLPSDRFFAERPEGSVSTLKIQRTQQEDSAVYLCASSSSGNSGETQYFGPGTRLLVL.

The CDR3: CASSGWEEIGELFF. CDR3 nucleotide sequence: TGTGCCAGCAGCGGGTGGGAGGAAATCGGGGAGCTGTTTTTT. The chain carries TRBV7-3 and TRBJ2-2; D is perhaps TRBD2 (6 bases). Germline V CDR1 and CDR2: SGHTA, FQGTGA. This CDR3 is built from 14 residues. Trimming took 5 bases from V and 7 from J, leaving 14 bases between them.

This clonotype was detected many times. The rearrangement uses TRBV20-1 and TRBJ2-2, with D maybe TRBD2 (5 bases). Germline CDR1 reads DFQATT; CDR2 reads SNEGSKA (reference sequence). The CDR3 totals 16 residues. V was clipped by 0 bases and J by 1 base, with 12 bases between them. The CDR3 bases are TGCAGTGCTAGAGATACCCGTCGGGGGAACACCGGGGAGCTGTTTTTT. Translating gives CSARDTRRGNTGELFF.

A note on this clonotype: A much larger clonotype is one base distant, so this may be a read error. The chain recombines TRBV7-2 with TRBJ1-3; D gene unclear. CDR1 and CDR2 (germline): SGHTA, FQGNSA. CDR3 length: 14 amino acids. The CDR3 DNA sequence: TGTGCCAGCAGCTTACTTTCTACTGGAAGCACCATATATTTT. Its protein is CASSLLSTGSTIYF.

At least ten counts were recorded for this clonotype. V is TRBV10-3 and J is TRBJ1-3; a weak D match, TRBD1 (6 bases). CDR3 length: 17 amino acids. V lost 2 bases, J lost 0 bases, and 14 bases lay in between. CDR1 and CDR2 from the germline V gene are ENHRY and SYGVKD. The CDR3 protein is CAISEPRDMSSGNTIYF. The CDR3 DNA sequence: TGTGCCATCAGTGAGCCGAGGGACATGAGCTCTGGAAACACCATATATTTT.

In this sample, this clonotype turned up many times. This chain connects TRBV2 to TRBJ1-1; tentatively, D is TRBD1 (6 bases). The CDR3 has 14 residues. Trimming stripped 6 bases from V and 7 bases from J, with 18 bases between. Germline lookup yields CDR1 SNHLY and CDR2 FYNNEI. CDR3: CASRTYTGGSEAFF. The CDR3 DNA follows: TGTGCCAGCAGGACCTATACGGGGGGCAGTGAAGCTTTCTTT.

Of note for this clonotype: This may stem from a read error, because a much larger clone lies one nucleotide away. The V call is TRBV6-2 or TRBV6-3, the J call TRBJ1-1; D unclear. Per germline, CDR1 MNHEY and CDR2 SVGEGT. This CDR3 has 15 residues. V was pared by 2 bases and J by 7 bases, with 17 bases between. CDR3 bases: TGTGCCAGCAGTTACACCTTCCTCTGGAGCCTTGAAGCTTTCTTT. This gives the protein CASSYTFLWSLEAFF.

This clonotype was recorded a few times. CDR3 residues: CASSSPPGTEYEQYF. The CDR3, as DNA: TGTGCCAGCAGTTCTCCCCCCGGGACGGAGTACGAGCAGTACTTC. The chain uses TRBV12-3 or TRBV12-4 and TRBJ2-7; D might be TRBD1 or TRBD2, each matching 5 bases. V was clipped by 4 bases and J by 4 bases, with 17 bases between them. CDR3 length: 15 amino acids.

The chain has TRBV25-1 and TRBJ1-2; a possible D gene is TRBD1 (5 bases). Germline V gene lookup returns CDR1 MGHDK and CDR2 SYGVNS. This CDR3 region has 13 residues. Trimming left V 2 bases short and J 8 bases short, with 12 bases between. DNA of the CDR3: TGTGCCAGCAGTGAAACCGGGGGAAAGGGCTACACCTTC. Amino acids: CASSETGGKGYTF.

In this sample, this clonotype turned up many times. V usage is TRBV5-6 and J usage is TRBJ1-1; maybe TRBD1 (5 bases). The germline CDR1 and CDR2 sequences are SGHDT and YYEEEE. V shed 2 bases and J shed 4 bases, with 9 bases lying between them. This CDR3 contains 13 residues. The CDR3 loop reads CASSFWGGTEAFF. For the CDR3, the DNA is TGTGCCAGCAGCTTTTGGGGCGGCACTGAAGCTTTCTTT.

The V call is TRBV4-1, the J call TRBJ1-1; D gene ambiguous. CDR1 and CDR2 from the germline V gene are MGHRA and YSYEKL. This CDR3 has 15 residues. Deletions cut 3 bases from V and 0 bases from J, with 11 bases between. CDR3 bases: TGCGCCAGCAGCCACGCGGTCCGGATGAACACTGAAGCTTTCTTT. This gives the protein CASSHAVRMNTEAFF.